This is a list of T cell receptor beta chains from one sample in a study of T cells after yellow fever vaccination. TCRdb re-analysed the 5' RACE reads in MiXCR, keeping a single row per CDR3 protein. The repertoire holds approximately 300,000 distinct CDR3 sequences, with approximately 7% as singletons. The specimen was PBMCs, collected roughly seven weeks after the first yellow fever vaccination. The receptors here all came from a man aged 18 to 30 who received the YFV17D yellow fever vaccine. Both conserved end residues are part of each CDR3. D genes are given only for firm matches. Clone size, where shown, is once, few, many, or a class for clones that have expanded.

TRBD1 | TRBJ2-1 | NA | TRBV7-9 | TGTGCCAGCAGCTTACGACAGGGGGTTAATGAGCAGTTCTTC | CASSLRQGVNEQFF
TRBD1 | TRBJ2-3 | few | TRBV20-1 | TGCAGTGCGGAACAGGGGGCGGGAGATACGCAGTATTTT | CSAEQGAGDTQYF
NA | TRBJ1-1 | NA | TRBV20-1 | TGCAGTGCTGGGCGACAGAACACTGAAGCTTTCTTT | CSAGRQNTEAFF
NA | TRBJ2-1 | NA | TRBV7-2 | TGTGCCAGCAGGCCTAAGGGGCTAGTGTACAATGAGCAGTTCTTC | CASRPKGLVYNEQFF
TRBD1 | TRBJ1-2 | few | TRBV27 | TGTGCGAGCAGGGACAGCCGACTCTATGGCTACACCTTC | CASRDSRLYGYTF
NA | TRBJ2-7 | NA | TRBV6-5 | TGTGCCAGCAGTTACTCCCGGGGGCTTGCCTCCGAGCAGTACTTC | CASSYSRGLASEQYF
NA | TRBJ2-1 | many | TRBV18 | TGTGCCAGCTCACCACCGAACCCGGGGTTGACCTACAATGAGCAGTTCTTC | CASSPPNPGLTYNEQFF
NA | TRBJ1-2 | NA | TRBV6-1 | TGTGCCAGCAGATCTGGGCCAGGGGAGGTCTATGGCTACACCTTC | CASRSGPGEVYGYTF
TRBD1 | TRBJ1-2 | NA | TRBV9 | TGTGCCAGCTTTTCTTCCGGGACAGGGGTAGGCTACACCTTC | CASFSSGTGVGYTF
TRBD2 | TRBJ2-5 | few | TRBV6-1 | TGTGCCAGCAGTGGAGCGGGGCCGCAAGAGACCCAGTACTTC | CASSGAGPQETQYF
TRBD1 | TRBJ2-7 | NA | TRBV6-5 | TGTGCCAGCAGTTACGGACAGGGGGCGGGAGAGCAGTACTTC | CASSYGQGAGEQYF
NA | TRBJ1-1 | NA | TRBV7-2 | TGTGCCAGCAGCTTAATAAGTAGGAACACTGAAGCTTTCTTT | CASSLISRNTEAFF
TRBD1 | TRBJ2-1 | NA | TRBV6-1 | TGTGCCAGCAGGGACAGGAGGTCCGGCGGTGAGCAGTTCTTC | CASRDRRSGGEQFF
NA | TRBJ2-1 | many | TRBV21-1 | TGTGCCAGCAGCAAAGTCAATCCCAAGGGGTTAAATGAGCAGTTCTTC | CASSKVNPKGLNEQFF
NA | TRBJ2-7 | NA | TRBV7-9 | TGTGCCAGCAGCTCCATAGGAGATACCTACGAGCAGTACTTC | CASSSIGDTYEQYF